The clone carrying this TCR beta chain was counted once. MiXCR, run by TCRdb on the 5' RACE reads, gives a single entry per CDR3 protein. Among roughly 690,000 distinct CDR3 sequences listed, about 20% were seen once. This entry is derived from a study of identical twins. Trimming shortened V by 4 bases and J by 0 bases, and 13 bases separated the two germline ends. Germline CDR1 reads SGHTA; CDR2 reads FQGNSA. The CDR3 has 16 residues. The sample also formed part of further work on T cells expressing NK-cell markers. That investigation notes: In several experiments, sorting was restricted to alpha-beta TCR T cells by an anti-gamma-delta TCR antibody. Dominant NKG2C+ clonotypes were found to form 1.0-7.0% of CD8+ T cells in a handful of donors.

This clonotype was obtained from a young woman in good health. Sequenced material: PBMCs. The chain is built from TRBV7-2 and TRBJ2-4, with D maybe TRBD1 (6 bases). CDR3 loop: CASSSRTVVAKNIQYF. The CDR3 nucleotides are TGTGCCAGCAGCTCGAGGACAGTAGTAGCCAAAAACATTCAGTACTTC.